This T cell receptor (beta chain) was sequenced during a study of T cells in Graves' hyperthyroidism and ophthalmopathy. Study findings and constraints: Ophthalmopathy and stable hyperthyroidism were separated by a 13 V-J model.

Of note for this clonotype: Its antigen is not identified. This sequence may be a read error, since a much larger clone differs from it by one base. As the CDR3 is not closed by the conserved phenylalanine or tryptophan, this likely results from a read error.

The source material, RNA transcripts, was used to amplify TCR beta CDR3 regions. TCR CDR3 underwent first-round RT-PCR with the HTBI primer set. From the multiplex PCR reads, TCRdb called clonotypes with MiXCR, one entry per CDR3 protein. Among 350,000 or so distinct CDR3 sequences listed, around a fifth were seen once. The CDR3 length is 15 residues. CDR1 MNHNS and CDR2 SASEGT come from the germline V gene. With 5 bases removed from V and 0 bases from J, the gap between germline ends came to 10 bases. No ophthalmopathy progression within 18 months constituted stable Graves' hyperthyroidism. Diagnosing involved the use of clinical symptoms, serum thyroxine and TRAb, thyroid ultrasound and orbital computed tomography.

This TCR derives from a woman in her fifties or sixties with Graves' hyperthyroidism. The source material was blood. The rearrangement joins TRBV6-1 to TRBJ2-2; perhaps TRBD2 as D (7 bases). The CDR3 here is CASSRGGSNTGELFS. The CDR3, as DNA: TGTGCCAGCAGTAGGGGGGGGTCGAACACCGGGGAGCTGTTTTCT.